These 2 T cell receptor beta chains originate from one sample sequenced in a study of cytomegalovirus exposure and HLA in healthy donors. The PCR ran on 60 Vbeta and 13 Jbeta primers. Produced via immunoSEQ multiplex PCR; TCRdb's table is partial and in-frame only. The table has fewer than 250,000 clones, 60% to 85% seen once. The sequenced sample consisted of PBMCs. The receptors derive from a man in his forties in good health and CMV-seronegative.

The chain carries TRBV7-9 and TRBJ1-4, with TRBD1 identical over 8 bases. J lost 14 bases, V lost 4 bases, and 9 bases had no gene match. The CDR3 is 13 amino acids. In germline, CDR1 is SEHNR, CDR2 FQNEAQ (reference sequence). The CDR3 loop reads CASSSGQGRYLFF. The CDR3 DNA reads TGTGCCAGCAGCTCCGGACAGGGACGTTATCTGTTTTTT.

The chain combines TRBV4-3 with TRBJ2-3; 14 bases align to TRBD2. Germline-derived CDR1 and CDR2 are LGHNA and YSLEER. CDR3 length: 17 amino acids. Trimming took 0 bases from V and 3 from J; bases not matched to a gene: 2. CDR3 loop: CASSQDRTSGGTDTQYF. The DNA of the CDR3 is TGCGCCAGCAGCCAAGATCGGACTAGCGGGGGGACAGATACGCAGTATTTT.